Shown below are 28 T cell receptor beta chains from a single sample sequenced in a study of PD-L1 blockade in urothelial cancer. Libraries were prepared by immunoSEQ multiplex PCR; TCRdb keeps only in-frame clonotypes and omits some of them. The data show 90,000 to 120,000 clones, with 90% to 95% seen just once and around 0.9% held by the top ten. The starting material was PBMCs, obtained around atezolizumab (anti-PD-L1) treatment. The receptor set was obtained from a woman at least 80 years old with urothelial cancer.

The chain has TRBV30 and TRBJ2-3; perhaps TRBD1 as D (5 bases). CDR3 size: 12 residues. The germline V gene has CDR1 GTSNPN and CDR2 SVGIG (reference sequence). Trimming left V 7 bases short and J 4 bases short, with 12 bases between. The CDR3 is CALIGAADTQYF. The CDR3 bases are TGTGCCTTGATAGGGGCGGCAGATACGCAGTATTTT.

This chain links TRBV6-1 with TRBJ1-5; possible D gene TRBD1, 5 bases. Per the germline V gene, CDR1 is MNHNS and CDR2 is SASEGT. The CDR3 length is 13 residues. The ends were cut back, 3 bases at V and 6 bases at J, with 9 bases in the middle. In DNA, the CDR3 is TGTGCCAGCAGTGAGCGGGGCGCTCAGCCCCAGCATTTT. Translated: CASSERGAQPQHF.

The DNA for the CDR3 is TGTGCCAGCTCGAATCAGGGATTAGCTAACTATGGCTACACCTTC. Encoded protein: CASSNQGLANYGYTF. The chain carries TRBV28 and TRBJ1-2, with D perhaps matching TRBD1 (5 bases). CDR1 is MDHEN, CDR2 SYDVKM, per germline. The V gene lost 8 bases and the J gene lost 0 bases, with 16 bases spanning the gap. The CDR3 has 15 residues.

The chain's CDR3 is CASSTRTSGSSGDTQYF. In DNA, the CDR3 is TGTGCCAGCAGTACCAGGACTAGCGGGTCCAGCGGGGATACGCAGTATTTT. The V call is TRBV27, the J call TRBJ2-3; 11 bases fit TRBD2. Germline CDR1 and CDR2: MNHEY and SMNVEV (reference sequence). J was trimmed by 6 bases and V by 5 bases; bases with no gene match: 13. This CDR3 contains 17 residues.

The rearrangement links TRBV19 to TRBJ2-1, with D unresolved. Between the trimmed V and J ends, which lost 3 bases and 6 bases, there was a span of 15 bases. Germline values: CDR1 LNHDA, CDR2 SQIVND (reference sequence). The CDR3 is made up of 15 amino acids. The CDR3 bases are TGTGCCAGTAGTATCGAGAGTCTCGGTGGCAATGAGCAGTTCTTC. This codes for CASSIESLGGNEQFF.

This chain's CDR3 is CASSPSGGDTYGYTF. DNA of the CDR3: TGTGCCAGCAGCCCCTCCGGGGGGGACACCTATGGCTACACCTTC. The genes are TRBV7-2 and TRBJ1-2, with a possible D match to TRBD1 (6 bases). CDR3 length: 15 residues. The germline gives CDR1 SGHTA, CDR2 FQGNSA. Between the trimmed V and J ends, which lost 5 bases and 4 bases, there was a span of 17 bases.

The rearrangement uses TRBV5-6 and TRBJ1-1, with D maybe TRBD1 (6 bases). Germline V lookup: CDR1 SGHDT, CDR2 YYEEEE. This CDR3 spans 15 amino acids. V lost 0 bases and J lost 4, with 13 bases in between. CDR3 coding DNA: TGTGCCAGCAGCTTGGGCGGGCGGGGGCGCACTGAAGCTTTCTTT. Encoded protein: CASSLGGRGRTEAFF.

The genes are TRBV4-1 and TRBJ2-7, with TRBD1 matching over 9 bases. V lost 3 bases, J lost 7 bases, and 13 bases stayed unmatched. The germline V gene has CDR1 MGHRA and CDR2 YSYEKL. The CDR3 length is 16 residues. DNA of the CDR3: TGCGCCAGCAGCCACAGTCTACAGGGGGCTGTGGGGGAGCAGTACTTC. Amino acids: CASSHSLQGAVGEQYF.

This clone was found a few times. The chain carries TRBV5-1 and TRBJ2-1, with a possible D match to TRBD2 (5 bases). CDR3 length: 12 amino acids. V was clipped by 7 bases and J by 6 bases, with 11 bases between them. Germline CDR1 SGHRS, CDR2 YFSETQ. CDR3 loop: CASGAGSNEQFF. DNA of the CDR3: TGCGCCAGCGGTGCGGGCTCCAATGAGCAGTTCTTC.

The chain employs TRBV19 and TRBJ2-1, with 10 bases matching TRBD2. The CDR3 has 16 amino acids. Germline V gene data show CDR1 as LNHDA and CDR2 as SQIVND (reference sequence). V lost 6 bases, J lost 0 bases, and 5 bases stayed unmatched. The CDR3 DNA sequence: TGTGCCAGTAGGGGCTCTAGCGGGAGCTCCTACAATGAGCAGTTCTTC. It codes for CASRGSSGSSYNEQFF.

The chain uses TRBV5-1 and TRBJ2-7; no clear D. CDR3 length: 15 residues. Germline CDR1 reads SGHRS; CDR2 reads YFSETQ. The ends were cut back, 0 bases at V and 0 bases at J, with 10 bases in the middle. DNA of the CDR3: TGCGCCAGCAGCTTGGGGCAGGTGAGCTCCTACGAGCAGTACTTC. Its translation is CASSLGQVSSYEQYF.

This clone occurred a few times. The J gene is TRBJ2-7, the V gene TRBV11-2, with D hard to call. V was cut by 1 base and J by 3 bases, with 13 bases left in between. CDR3 length equals 15 residues. Germline-derived CDR1 and CDR2 are SGHAT and FQNNGV. CDR3 residues: CASSLVGGAFYEQYF. CDR3 nucleotide sequence: TGTGCCAGCAGCTTAGTTGGCGGAGCCTTCTACGAGCAGTACTTC.

The chain is built from TRBV11-3 and TRBJ2-1; 7 nucleotides agree with TRBD2. The CDR3 totals 15 residues. J gave up 2 bases and V 5 bases, and 6 bases lay outside the gene matches. CDR1 and CDR2 from the germline V gene are SGHNT and YENEEA. CDR3 DNA: TGTGCCAGCAGCCCGACCGGGGGGACCTACAATGAGCAGTTCTTC. It translates to CASSPTGGTYNEQFF.

As DNA, the CDR3 is TGTGCCAGCAGCCAAGACCCGCTAGCGGGAGCCCCGGAGTATTTT. It is translated as CASSQDPLAGAPEYF. The chain carries TRBV4-2 and TRBJ2-3, with 10 bases aligning to TRBD2. V shed 0 bases, J shed 13 bases, and the junction held 10 bases outside the gene matches. The CDR3 totals 15 residues. Germline CDR1 and CDR2: LGHNA and YNFKEQ.

This chain connects TRBV15 to TRBJ2-7; 7 nucleotides agree with TRBD1. The CDR3 spans 14 residues. V was pared by 1 base and J by 4 bases, with 4 bases of the junction left unmatched. Germline loops: CDR1 LNHNV, CDR2 YYDKDF (reference sequence). CDR3 bases: TGTGCCACCAGCAGAGCTGGGACAGTTTACGAGCAGTACTTC. This translates into CATSRAGTVYEQYF. The full variable domain, completed using reference TRBV15 and TRBJ2-7, is DAMVIQNPRYQVTQFGKPVTLSCSQTLNHNVMYWYQQKSSQAPKLLFHYYDKDFNNEADTPDNFQSRRPNTSFCFLDIRSPGLGDTAMYLCATSRAGTVYEQYFGPGTRLTVT.

This chain connects TRBV5-6 to TRBJ2-3; 8 bases are a match to TRBD1. CDR1 and CDR2 from the germline V gene are SGHDT and YYEEEE. This CDR3 region has 18 residues. The trim removed 1 base at V and 0 bases at J, leaving 10 bases unmatched. CDR3 amino acids: CASSLRSAGGGSTDTQYF. Written as DNA, the CDR3 is TGTGCCAGCAGCTTGAGGTCGGCAGGGGGCGGGAGCACAGATACGCAGTATTTT.

The chain recombines TRBV7-9 with TRBJ2-5, with 8 bases lining up with TRBD2. The CDR3 runs to 13 residues. The germline V gene has CDR1 SEHNR and CDR2 FQNEAQ (reference sequence). With V trimmed by 5 bases and J by 4 bases, 3 bases remained unmatched. The CDR3 sequence is CASSPRGGETQYF. The CDR3 DNA follows: TGTGCCAGCAGCCCCCGGGGGGGAGAGACCCAGTACTTC.

CDR3 in amino acids: CASSPPGANLQFF. DNA for the CDR3: TGTGCCAGCAGCCCCCCGGGAGCAAACCTGCAGTTCTTC. This chain connects TRBV7-7 to TRBJ2-1, with D tentatively TRBD2 (6 bases). This CDR3 region has 13 residues. V dropped 5 bases and J dropped 12 bases, with 17 bases sitting between them. Germline lookup yields CDR1 SSHAT and CDR2 FNYEAQ (reference sequence).

The chain employs TRBV28 and TRBJ2-7, with D possibly being TRBD1 (7 bases). There are 15 residues in the CDR3. Germline CDR1 MDHEN, CDR2 SYDVKM. V lost 5 bases, J lost 5 bases, and 19 bases lay in between. The CDR3 protein is CASSQLRGAKDEQYF. The CDR3 DNA sequence: TGTGCCAGCAGTCAACTCAGGGGGGCGAAGGACGAGCAGTACTTC.

The rearrangement links TRBV5-1 to TRBJ1-1; weak D call: TRBD1 (5 bases). From germline, CDR1 is SGHRS and CDR2 YFSETQ. CDR3 length: 16 amino acids. Trimming took 0 bases from V and 1 from J, leaving 13 bases between them. CDR3 region: CASSLVGGGANTEAFF. CDR3 coding DNA: TGCGCCAGCAGCTTGGTCGGCGGCGGGGCGAACACTGAAGCTTTCTTT.

V usage is TRBV4-1 and J usage is TRBJ2-7; tentative D call: TRBD1 (6 bases). Trimming pared 1 base from V and 3 bases from J, leaving 13 bases between. The CDR3 is 15 residues long. Germline V gives CDR1 MGHRA, CDR2 YSYEKL. This CDR3 is CASSQVVNRVYEQYF. CDR3 nucleotides: TGCGCCAGCAGCCAAGTGGTCAACAGGGTCTACGAGCAGTACTTC.

V and J are TRBV28 and TRBJ1-2, with no clear D. The CDR3 contains 15 residues. The germline V gene encodes CDR1 MDHEN and CDR2 SYDVKM. V lost 2 bases and J lost 8, with 18 bases in between. CDR3 sequence reads: CASSLPSQAMGGYTF. The CDR3 region has the DNA TGTGCCAGCAGTTTACCGTCGCAGGCCATGGGCGGCTACACCTTC.

The chain's CDR3 is CASTGQGGYTF. Here the CDR3 DNA reads TGTGCCAGCACGGGACAGGGAGGCTACACCTTC. The chain links TRBV6-6 to TRBJ1-2; TRBD1 aligns across 9 bases. The CDR3 extends over 11 amino acids. The junction had 2 bases not matched to a gene; V was cut back by 7 bases and J by 8 bases. Germline values: CDR1 MNHNY, CDR2 SVGAGI (reference sequence).

The chain uses TRBV28 and TRBJ1-2; weak D call: TRBD1 (5 bases). In germline, CDR1 is MDHEN, CDR2 SYDVKM. The CDR3 has 15 amino acids. The V and J ends lost 6 bases and 0 bases respectively, with 14 bases between them. CDR3 sequence: CASSTRKGPNYGYTF. DNA of the CDR3: TGTGCCAGCAGCACCCGTAAGGGGCCTAACTATGGCTACACCTTC.

The V call is TRBV4-1, the J call TRBJ1-3, with D possibly matching TRBD1 (6 bases). The germline CDR1 and CDR2 sequences are MGHRA and YSYEKL. This CDR3 is 17 amino acids long. Between the trimmed V and J ends, which lost 0 bases and 1 base, there was a span of 13 bases. In nucleotides, the CDR3 is TGCGCCAGCAGCCAAGACCAGGGGCGAAGGTCTGGAAACACCATATATTTT. Translation gives CASSQDQGRRSGNTIYF.

The rearrangement uses TRBV4-2 and TRBJ2-2; 9 bases are a match to TRBD1. V shed 6 bases and J 5 bases; nucleotides not matched to a gene: 4. The CDR3 loop spans 14 amino acids. Germline lookup yields CDR1 LGHNA and CDR2 YNFKEQ. Written as DNA, the CDR3 is TGTGCCAGCAGGGGACAGGGACGGACCGGGGAGCTGTTTTTT. Protein sequence: CASRGQGRTGELFF.

CDR3 sequence reads: CASSLLAGAYEQYF. The DNA of the CDR3 is TGTGCCAGCAGTTTATTAGCGGGAGCCTACGAGCAGTACTTC. The V and J genes are TRBV28 and TRBJ2-7, with 9 bases identical to TRBD2. CDR3 length equals 14 residues. The J segment lost 2 bases and the V segment lost 1 base, leaving 0 bases of the junction unmatched. Germline-derived CDR1 and CDR2 are MDHEN and SYDVKM.

The genes are TRBV28 and TRBJ2-7, with 12 bases identical to TRBD2. The CDR3 totals 19 residues. Per germline, CDR1 MDHEN and CDR2 SYDVKM. After removal of 3 bases from V and 0 bases from J, the junction contained 12 bases not matched to a gene. In DNA, the CDR3 is TGTGCCAGCAGTTTCCGGACTAGCGGGACCTGGGGTAGCTCCTACGAGCAGTACTTC. Protein sequence: CASSFRTSGTWGSSYEQYF.